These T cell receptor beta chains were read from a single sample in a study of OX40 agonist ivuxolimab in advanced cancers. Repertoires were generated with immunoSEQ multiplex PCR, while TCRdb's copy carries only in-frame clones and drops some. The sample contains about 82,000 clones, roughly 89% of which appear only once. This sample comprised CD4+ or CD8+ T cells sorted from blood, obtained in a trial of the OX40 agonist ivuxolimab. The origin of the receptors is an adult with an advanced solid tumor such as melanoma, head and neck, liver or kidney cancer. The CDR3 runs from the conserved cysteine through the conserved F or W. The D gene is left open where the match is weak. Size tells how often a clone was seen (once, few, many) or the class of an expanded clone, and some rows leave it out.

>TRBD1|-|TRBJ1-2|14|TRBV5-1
TGCGCCAGCAGCTCTACAGGGGGGTCCTATGGCTACACCTTC
CASSSTGGSYGYTF
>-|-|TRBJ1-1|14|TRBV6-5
TGTGCCAGCGTAAGGGGGGTCATGTACACTGAAGCTTTCTTT
CASVRGVMYTEAFF
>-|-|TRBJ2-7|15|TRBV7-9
TGTGCCAGCAGCACGGGGCAGGGAGGCTCCTACGAGCAGTACTTC
CASSTGQGGSYEQYF
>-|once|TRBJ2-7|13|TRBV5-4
TGTGCCAGCAGCTTGTACGGAGACTACGAGCAGTACTTC
CASSLYGDYEQYF
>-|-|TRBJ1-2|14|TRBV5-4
TGTGCCAGCAGCTTGTCGAGGGGTGGGTATGGCTACACCTTC
CASSLSRGGYGYTF
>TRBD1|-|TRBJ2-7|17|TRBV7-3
TGTGCCAGCAGCTATAACCCCAGACAGGGGGCGACTAACGAGCAGTACTTC
CASSYNPRQGATNEQYF
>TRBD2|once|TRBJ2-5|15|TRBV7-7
TGTGCTAGCAGCGGACTAGCGGGGGGGTCAGAGACCCAGTACTTC
CASSGLAGGSETQYF
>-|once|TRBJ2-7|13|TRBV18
TGTGCCAGCTCCGGGACGGATACCTACGAGCAGTACTTC
CASSGTDTYEQYF
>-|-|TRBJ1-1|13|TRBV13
TGTGCCAGCAGCTTGGCGGATGACACTGAAGCTTTCTTT
CASSLADDTEAFF
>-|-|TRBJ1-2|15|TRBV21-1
-
CASSGWGQGNYGYTF